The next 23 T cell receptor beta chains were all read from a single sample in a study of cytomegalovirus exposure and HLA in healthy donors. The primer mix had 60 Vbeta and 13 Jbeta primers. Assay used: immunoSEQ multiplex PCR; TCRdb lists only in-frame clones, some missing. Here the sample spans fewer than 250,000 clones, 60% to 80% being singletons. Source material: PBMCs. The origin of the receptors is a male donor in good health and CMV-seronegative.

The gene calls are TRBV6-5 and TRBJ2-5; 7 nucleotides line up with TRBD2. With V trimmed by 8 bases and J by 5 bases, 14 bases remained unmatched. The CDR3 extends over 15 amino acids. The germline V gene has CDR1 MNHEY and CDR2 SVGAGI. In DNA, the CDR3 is TGTGCCAGCGGTAGTTCGGCGGGAGCCGTGGAGACCCAGTACTTC. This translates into CASGSSAGAVETQYF.

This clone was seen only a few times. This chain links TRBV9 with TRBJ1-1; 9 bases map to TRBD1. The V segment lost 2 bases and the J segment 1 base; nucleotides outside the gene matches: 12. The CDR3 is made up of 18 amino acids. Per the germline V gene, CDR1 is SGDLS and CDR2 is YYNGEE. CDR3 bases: TGTGCCAGCAGCGTCGATCTACCTACAGGGGGCTCGAACACTGAAGCTTTCTTT. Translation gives CASSVDLPTGGSNTEAFF.

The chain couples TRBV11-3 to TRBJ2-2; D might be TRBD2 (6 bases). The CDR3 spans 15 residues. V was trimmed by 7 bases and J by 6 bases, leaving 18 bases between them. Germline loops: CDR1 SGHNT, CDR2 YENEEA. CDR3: CASTSSSGGAGELFF. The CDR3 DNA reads TGTGCCAGCACCTCGTCTTCCGGGGGAGCCGGGGAGCTGTTTTTT.

CDR3 bases: TGTGCCAGCAGCCCGACTAGTCCCCATTCCTACGAGCAGTACTTC. This translates into CASSPTSPHSYEQYF. This sequence joins TRBV4-2 and TRBJ2-5; D is possibly TRBD2 (6 bases). With the DNA end fitting TRBJ2-7 better, the J assignment may be wrong. Germline values: CDR1 LGHNA, CDR2 YNFKEQ. This CDR3 has 15 amino acids.

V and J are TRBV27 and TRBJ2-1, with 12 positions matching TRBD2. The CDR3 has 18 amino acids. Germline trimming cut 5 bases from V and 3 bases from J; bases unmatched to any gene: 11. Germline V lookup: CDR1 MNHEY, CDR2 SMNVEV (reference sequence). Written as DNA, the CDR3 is TGTGCCAGCAGTCCGGGGCGGGCTAGCGGGAGGGACTACAATGAGCAGTTCTTC. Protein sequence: CASSPGRASGRDYNEQFF.

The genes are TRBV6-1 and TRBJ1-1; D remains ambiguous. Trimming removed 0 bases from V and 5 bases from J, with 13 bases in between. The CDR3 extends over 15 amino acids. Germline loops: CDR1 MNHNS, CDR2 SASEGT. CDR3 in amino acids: CASSEASRGVTEAFF. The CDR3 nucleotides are TGTGCCAGCAGTGAAGCAAGCCGGGGAGTGACTGAAGCTTTCTTT.

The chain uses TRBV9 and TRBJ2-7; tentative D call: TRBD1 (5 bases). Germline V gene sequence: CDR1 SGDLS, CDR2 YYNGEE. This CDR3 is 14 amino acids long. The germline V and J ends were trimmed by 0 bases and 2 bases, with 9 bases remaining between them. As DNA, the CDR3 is TGTGCCAGCAGCGTAGGCGGCAGGGCCTACGAGCAGTACTTC. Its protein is CASSVGGRAYEQYF. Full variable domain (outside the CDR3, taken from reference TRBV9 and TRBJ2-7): DSGVTQTPKHLITATGQRVTLRCSPRSGDLSVYWYQQSLDQGLQFLIQYYNGEERAKGNILERFSAQQFPDLHSELNLSSLELGDSALYFCASSVGGRAYEQYFGPGTRLTVT.

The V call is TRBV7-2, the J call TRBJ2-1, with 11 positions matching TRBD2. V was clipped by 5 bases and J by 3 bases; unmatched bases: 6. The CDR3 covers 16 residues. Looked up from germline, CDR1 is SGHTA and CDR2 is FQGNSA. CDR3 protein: CASSVAGTSGYNEQFF. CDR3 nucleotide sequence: TGTGCCAGCAGCGTCGCCGGGACTAGCGGCTACAATGAGCAGTTCTTC.

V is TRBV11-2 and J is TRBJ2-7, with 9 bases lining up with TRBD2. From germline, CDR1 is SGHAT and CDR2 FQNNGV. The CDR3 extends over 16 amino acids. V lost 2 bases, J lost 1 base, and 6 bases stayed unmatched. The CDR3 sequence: CASSLLLTSGSYEQYF. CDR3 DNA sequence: TGTGCCAGCAGCTTACTTCTCACTAGCGGGTCCTACGAGCAGTACTTC.

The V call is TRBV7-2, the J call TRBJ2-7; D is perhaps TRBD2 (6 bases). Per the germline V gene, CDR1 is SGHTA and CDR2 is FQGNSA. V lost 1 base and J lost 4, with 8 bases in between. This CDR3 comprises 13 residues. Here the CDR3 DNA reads TGTGCCAGCAGCTTAGTTGGGGGGTACGAGCAGTACTTC. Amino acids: CASSLVGGYEQYF.

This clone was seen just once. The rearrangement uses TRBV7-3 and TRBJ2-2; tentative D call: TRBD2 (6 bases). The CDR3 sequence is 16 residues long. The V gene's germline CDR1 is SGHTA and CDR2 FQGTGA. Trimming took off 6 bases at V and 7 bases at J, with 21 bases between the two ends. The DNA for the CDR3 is TGTGCCAGCAGTCTGGGTATAGGCGGGAAAGACGGGGAGCTGTTTTTT. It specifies CASSLGIGGKDGELFF. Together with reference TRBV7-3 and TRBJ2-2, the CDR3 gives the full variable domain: GAGVSQTPSNKVTEKGKYVELRCDPISGHTALYWYRQSLGQGPEFLIYFQGTGAADDSGLPNDRFFAVRPEGSVSTLKIQRTERGDSAVYLCASSLGIGGKDGELFFGEGSRLTVL.

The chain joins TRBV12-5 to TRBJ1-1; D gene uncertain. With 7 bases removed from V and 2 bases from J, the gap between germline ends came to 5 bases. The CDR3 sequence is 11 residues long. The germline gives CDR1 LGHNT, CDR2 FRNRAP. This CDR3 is CASALNTEAFF. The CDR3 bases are TGTGCTAGTGCCCTCAACACTGAAGCTTTCTTT.

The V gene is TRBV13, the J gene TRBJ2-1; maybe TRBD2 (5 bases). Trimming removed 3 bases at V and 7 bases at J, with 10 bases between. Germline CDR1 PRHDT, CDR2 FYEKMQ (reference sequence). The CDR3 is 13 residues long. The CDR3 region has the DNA TGTGCCAGCAGCTTCGGAGGAGGTAATGAGCAGTTCTTC. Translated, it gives CASSFGGGNEQFF.

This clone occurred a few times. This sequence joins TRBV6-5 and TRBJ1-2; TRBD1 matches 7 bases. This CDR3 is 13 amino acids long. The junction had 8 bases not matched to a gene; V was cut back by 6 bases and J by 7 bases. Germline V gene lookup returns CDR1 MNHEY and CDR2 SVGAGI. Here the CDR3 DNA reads TGTGCCAGCAGCATGACAGGGAGAAGTGGCTACACCTTC. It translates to CASSMTGRSGYTF.

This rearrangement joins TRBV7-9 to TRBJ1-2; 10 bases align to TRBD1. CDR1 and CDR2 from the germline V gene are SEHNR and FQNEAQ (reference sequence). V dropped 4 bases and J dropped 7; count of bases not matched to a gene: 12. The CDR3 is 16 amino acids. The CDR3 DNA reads TGTGCCAGCAGCTCAATGGCGGGACAGGGGAGAGGTGGCTACACCTTC. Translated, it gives CASSSMAGQGRGGYTF.

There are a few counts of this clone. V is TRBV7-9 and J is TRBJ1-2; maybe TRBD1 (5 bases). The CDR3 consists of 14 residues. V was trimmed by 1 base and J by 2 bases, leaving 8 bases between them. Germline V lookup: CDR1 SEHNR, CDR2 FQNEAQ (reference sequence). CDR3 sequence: CASSLGSGNYGYTF. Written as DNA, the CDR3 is TGTGCCAGCAGCTTAGGGTCAGGGAACTATGGCTACACCTTC.

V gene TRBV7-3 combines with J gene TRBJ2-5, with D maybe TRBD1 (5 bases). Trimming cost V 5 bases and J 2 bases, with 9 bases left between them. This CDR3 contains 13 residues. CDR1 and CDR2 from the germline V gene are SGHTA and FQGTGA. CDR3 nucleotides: TGTGCCAGCAGCCCTCGACAGCAAGAGACCCAGTACTTC. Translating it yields CASSPRQQETQYF.

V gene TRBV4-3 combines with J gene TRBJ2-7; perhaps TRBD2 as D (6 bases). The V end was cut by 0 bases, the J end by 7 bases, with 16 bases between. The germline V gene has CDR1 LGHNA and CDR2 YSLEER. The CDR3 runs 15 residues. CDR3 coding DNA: TGCGCCAGCAGCCAAGATGGACGGCGGGGAGAGGAGCAGTACTTC. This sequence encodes CASSQDGRRGEEQYF.

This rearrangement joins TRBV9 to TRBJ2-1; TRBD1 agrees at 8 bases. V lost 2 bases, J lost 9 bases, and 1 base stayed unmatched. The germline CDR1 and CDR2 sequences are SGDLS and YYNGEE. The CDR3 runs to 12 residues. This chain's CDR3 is CASSVGQVEQFF. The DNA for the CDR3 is TGTGCCAGCAGCGTGGGACAGGTTGAGCAGTTCTTC.

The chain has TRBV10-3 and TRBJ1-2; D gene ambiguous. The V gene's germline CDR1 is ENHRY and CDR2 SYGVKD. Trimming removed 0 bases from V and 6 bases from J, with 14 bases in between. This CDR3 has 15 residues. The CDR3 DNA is TGTGCCATCAGTGAGTCGCGAGGGTACGAGGATGGCTACACCTTC. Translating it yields CAISESRGYEDGYTF.

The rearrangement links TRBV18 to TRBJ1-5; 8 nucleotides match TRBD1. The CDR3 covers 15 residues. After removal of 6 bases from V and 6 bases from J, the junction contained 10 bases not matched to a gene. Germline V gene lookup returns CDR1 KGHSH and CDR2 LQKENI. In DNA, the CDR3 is TGTGCCAGCTCTCAGAGACAGGGGCGAGGTCAGCCCCAGCATTTT. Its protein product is CASSQRQGRGQPQHF.

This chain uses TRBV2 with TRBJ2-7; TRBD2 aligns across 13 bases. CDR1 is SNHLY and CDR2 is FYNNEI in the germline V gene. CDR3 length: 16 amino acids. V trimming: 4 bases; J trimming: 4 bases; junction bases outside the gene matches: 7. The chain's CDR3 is CASSGPGTSGAYEQYF. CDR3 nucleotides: TGTGCCAGCAGTGGCCCCGGGACTAGCGGGGCATACGAGCAGTACTTC.

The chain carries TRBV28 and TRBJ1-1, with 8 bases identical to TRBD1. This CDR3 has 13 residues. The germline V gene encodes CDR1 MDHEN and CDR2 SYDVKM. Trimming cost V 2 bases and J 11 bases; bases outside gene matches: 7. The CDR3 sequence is CASSLDQGAGAFF. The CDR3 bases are TGTGCCAGCAGTTTAGACCAGGGGGCGGGGGCTTTCTTT.